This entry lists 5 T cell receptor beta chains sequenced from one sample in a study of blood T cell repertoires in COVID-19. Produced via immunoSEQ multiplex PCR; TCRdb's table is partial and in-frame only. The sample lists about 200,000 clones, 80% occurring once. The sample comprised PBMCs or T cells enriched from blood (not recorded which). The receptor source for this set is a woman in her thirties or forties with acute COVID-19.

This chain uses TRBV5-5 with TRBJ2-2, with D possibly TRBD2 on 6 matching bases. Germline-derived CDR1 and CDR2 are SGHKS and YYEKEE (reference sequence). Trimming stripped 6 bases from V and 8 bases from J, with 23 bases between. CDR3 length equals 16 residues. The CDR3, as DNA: TGTGCCAGCATCTCCCCCGGCGGGGTTCCTACTGGGGAGCTGTTTTTT. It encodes CASISPGGVPTGELFF.

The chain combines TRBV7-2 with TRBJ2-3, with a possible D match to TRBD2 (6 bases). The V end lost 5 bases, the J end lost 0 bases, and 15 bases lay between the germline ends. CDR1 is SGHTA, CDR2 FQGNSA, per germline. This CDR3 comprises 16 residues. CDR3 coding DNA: TGTGCCAGCAGCCCCTCGGGGGTAGGGAGCACAGATACGCAGTATTTT. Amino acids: CASSPSGVGSTDTQYF.

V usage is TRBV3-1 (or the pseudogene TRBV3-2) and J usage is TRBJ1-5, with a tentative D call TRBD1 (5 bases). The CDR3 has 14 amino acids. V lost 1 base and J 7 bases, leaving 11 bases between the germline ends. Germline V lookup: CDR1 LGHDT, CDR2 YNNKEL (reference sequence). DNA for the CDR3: TGTGCCAGCAGCCAAGGGGGGGGATACCAGCCCCAGCATTTT. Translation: CASSQGGGYQPQHF.

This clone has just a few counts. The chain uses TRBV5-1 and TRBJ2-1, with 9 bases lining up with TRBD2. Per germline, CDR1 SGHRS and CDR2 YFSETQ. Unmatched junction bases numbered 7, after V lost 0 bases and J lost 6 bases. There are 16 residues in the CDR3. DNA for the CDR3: TGCGCCAGCAGCTTGGAACCTAGCGGGATGGGCAATGAGCAGTTCTTC. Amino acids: CASSLEPSGMGNEQFF. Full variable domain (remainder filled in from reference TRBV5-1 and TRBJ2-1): KAGVTQTPRYLIKTRGQQVTLSCSPISGHRSVSWYQQTPGQGLQFLFEYFSETQRNKGNFPGRFSGRQFSNSRSEMNVSTLELGDSALYLCASSLEPSGMGNEQFFGPGTRLTVL.

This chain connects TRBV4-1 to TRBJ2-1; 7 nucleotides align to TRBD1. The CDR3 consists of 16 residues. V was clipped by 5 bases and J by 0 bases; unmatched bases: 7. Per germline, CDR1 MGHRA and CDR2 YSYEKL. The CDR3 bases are TGCGCCAGCAGCGATACGACAGGGAGCTCCTACAATGAGCAGTTCTTC. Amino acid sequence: CASSDTTGSSYNEQFF.